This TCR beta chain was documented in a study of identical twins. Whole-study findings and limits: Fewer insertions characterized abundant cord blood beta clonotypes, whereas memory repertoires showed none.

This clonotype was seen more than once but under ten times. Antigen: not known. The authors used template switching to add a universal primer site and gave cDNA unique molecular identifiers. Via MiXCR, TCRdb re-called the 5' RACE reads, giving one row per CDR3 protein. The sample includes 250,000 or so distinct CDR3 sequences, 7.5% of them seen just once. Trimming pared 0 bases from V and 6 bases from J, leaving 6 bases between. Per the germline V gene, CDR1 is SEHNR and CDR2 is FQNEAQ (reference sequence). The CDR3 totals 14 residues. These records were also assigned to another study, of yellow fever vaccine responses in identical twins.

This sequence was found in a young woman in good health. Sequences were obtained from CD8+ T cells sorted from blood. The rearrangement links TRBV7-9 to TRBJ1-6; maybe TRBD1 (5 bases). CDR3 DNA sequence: TGTGCCAGCAGCTTAGCGGGGGGTAATTCACCCCTCCACTTT. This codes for CASSLAGGNSPLHF. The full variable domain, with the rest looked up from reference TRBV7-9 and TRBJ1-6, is DTGVSQNPRHKITKRGQNVTFRCDPISEHNRLYWYRQTLGQGPEFLTYFQNEAQLEKSRLLSDRFSAERPKGSFSTLEIQRTEQGDSAMYLCASSLAGGNSPLHFGNGTRLTVT.